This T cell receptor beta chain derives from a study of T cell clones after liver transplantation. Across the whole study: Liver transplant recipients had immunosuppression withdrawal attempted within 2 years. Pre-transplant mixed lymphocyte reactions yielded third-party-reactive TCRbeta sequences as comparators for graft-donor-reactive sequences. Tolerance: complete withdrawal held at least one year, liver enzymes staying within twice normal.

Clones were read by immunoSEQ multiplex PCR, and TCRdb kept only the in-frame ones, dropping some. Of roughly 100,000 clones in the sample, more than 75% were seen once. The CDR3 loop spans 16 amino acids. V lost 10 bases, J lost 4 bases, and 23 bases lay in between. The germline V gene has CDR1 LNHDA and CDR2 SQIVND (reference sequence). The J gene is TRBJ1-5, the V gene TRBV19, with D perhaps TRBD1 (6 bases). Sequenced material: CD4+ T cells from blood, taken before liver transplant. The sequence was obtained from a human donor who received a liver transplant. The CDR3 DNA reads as TGTGCCACCCGCAAGGAGGGGGAATTGTTGAATCAGCCCCAGCATTTT. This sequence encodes CATRKEGELLNQPQHF.